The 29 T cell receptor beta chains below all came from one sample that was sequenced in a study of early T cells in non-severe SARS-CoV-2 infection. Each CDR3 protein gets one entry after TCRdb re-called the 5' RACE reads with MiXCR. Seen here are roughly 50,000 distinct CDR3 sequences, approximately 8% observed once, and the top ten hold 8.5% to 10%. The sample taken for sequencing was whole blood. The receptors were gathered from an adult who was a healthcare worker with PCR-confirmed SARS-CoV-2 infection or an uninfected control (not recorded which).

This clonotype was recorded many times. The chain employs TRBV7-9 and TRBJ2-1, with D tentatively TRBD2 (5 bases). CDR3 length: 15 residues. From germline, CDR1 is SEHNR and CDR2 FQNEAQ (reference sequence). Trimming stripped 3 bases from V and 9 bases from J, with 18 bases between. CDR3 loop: CASSFSLDSALEQFF. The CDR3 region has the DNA TGTGCCAGCAGCTTTTCCCTCGATAGCGCCCTTGAGCAGTTCTTC.

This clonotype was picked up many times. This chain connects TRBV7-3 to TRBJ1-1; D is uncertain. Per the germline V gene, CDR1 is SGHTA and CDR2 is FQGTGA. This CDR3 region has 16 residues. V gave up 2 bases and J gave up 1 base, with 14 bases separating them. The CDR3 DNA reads TGTGCCAGCAGCTTAGCCCCCGGACGGCCGAACACTGAAGCTTTCTTT. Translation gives CASSLAPGRPNTEAFF.

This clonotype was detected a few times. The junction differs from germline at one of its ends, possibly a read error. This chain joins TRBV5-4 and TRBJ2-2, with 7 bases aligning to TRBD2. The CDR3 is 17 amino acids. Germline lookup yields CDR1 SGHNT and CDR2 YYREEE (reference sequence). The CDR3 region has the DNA TGTGCCAGCAGCCGGGAGGTGGGAGTAACGAACACCGGGGAGCTTTTTTTT. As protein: CASSREVGVTNTGELFF.

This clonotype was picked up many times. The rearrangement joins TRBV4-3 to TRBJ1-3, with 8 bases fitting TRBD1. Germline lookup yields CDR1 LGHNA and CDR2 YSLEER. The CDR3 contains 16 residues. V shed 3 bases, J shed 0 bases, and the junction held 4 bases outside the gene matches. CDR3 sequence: CASSHGTGNSGNTIYF. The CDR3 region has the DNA TGCGCCAGCAGCCACGGGACAGGAAACTCTGGAAACACCATATATTTT.

In DNA, the CDR3 is TGCGCCAGCAGCCTCCCGGGGACTAGCGGGAGAACAGATACGCAGTATTTT. This translates into CASSLPGTSGRTDTQYF. J is TRBJ2-3 and V is TRBV5-1, with TRBD2 identical over 14 bases. The CDR3 has 17 residues. Germline CDR1 is SGHRS and CDR2 is YFSETQ. J was trimmed by 3 bases and V by 4 bases; bases with no gene match: 7.

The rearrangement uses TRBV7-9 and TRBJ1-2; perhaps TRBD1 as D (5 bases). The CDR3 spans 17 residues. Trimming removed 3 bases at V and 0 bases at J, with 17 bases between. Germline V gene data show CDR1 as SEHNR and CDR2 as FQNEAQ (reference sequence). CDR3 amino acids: CASSLSGRQRANYGYTF. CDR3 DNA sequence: TGTGCCAGCAGCTTGAGCGGACGACAGCGGGCTAACTATGGCTACACCTTC.

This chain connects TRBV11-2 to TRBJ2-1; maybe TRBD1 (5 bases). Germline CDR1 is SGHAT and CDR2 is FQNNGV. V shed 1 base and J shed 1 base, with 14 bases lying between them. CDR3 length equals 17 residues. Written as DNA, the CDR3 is TGTGCCAGCAGCTTAGTGACGGTTAAGGGGTCCTACAATGAGCAGTTCTTC. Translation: CASSLVTVKGSYNEQFF. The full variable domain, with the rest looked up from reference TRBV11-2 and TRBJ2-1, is EAGVAQSPRYKIIEKRQSVAFWCNPISGHATLYWYQQILGQGPKLLIQFQNNGVVDDSQLPKDRFSAERLKGVDSTLKIQPAKLEDSAVYLCASSLVTVKGSYNEQFFGPGTRLTVL.

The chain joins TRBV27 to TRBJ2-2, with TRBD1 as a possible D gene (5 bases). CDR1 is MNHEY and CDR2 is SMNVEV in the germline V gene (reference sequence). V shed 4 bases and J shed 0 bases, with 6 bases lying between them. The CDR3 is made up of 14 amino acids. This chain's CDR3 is CASSSRANTGELFF. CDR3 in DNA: TGTGCCAGCAGTTCCAGGGCGAACACCGGGGAGCTGTTTTTT.

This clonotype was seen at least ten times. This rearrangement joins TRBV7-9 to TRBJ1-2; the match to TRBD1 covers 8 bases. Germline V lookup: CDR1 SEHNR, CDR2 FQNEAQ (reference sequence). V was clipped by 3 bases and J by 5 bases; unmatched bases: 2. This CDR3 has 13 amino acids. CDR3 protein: CASSLGTGYGYTF. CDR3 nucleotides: TGTGCCAGCAGCTTGGGGACAGGATATGGCTACACCTTC.

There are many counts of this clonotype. The CDR3 bases are TGTGCCAGCAGCTCCAGGAACTATGGCTACACCTTC. This encodes CASSSRNYGYTF. The J gene is TRBJ1-2, the V gene TRBV7-2, with D uncertain. The V end was cut by 4 bases, the J end by 2 bases, with 5 bases between. The V gene's germline CDR1 is SGHTA and CDR2 FQGNSA. The CDR3 contains 12 residues.

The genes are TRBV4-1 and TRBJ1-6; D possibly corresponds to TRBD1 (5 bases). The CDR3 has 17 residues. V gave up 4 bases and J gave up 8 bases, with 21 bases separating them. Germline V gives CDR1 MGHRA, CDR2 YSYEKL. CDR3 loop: CASSPILQAPRDSPLHF. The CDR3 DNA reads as TGCGCCAGCAGCCCAATACTACAGGCCCCTAGGGATTCACCCCTCCACTTT.

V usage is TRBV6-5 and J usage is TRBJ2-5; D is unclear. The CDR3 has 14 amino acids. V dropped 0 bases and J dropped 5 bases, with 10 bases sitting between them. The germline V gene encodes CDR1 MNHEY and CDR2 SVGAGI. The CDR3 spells CASSYSRIVETQYF. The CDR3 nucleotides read TGTGCCAGCAGTTACTCTCGGATCGTGGAGACCCAGTACTTC.

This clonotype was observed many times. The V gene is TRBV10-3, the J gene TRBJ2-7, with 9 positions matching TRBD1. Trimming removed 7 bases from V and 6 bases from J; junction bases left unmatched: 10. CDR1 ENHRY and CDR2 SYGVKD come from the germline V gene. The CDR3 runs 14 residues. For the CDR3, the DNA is TGTGCCATCACGAACGCGGACAGGGGTGCCGAGCAGTACTTC. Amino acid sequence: CAITNADRGAEQYF.

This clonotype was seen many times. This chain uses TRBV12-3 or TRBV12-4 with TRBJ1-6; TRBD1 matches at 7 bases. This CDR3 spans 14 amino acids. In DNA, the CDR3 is TGTGCGAGCCGCAGGGGGGCTGATAATTCACCCCTCCACTTT. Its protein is CASRRGADNSPLHF.

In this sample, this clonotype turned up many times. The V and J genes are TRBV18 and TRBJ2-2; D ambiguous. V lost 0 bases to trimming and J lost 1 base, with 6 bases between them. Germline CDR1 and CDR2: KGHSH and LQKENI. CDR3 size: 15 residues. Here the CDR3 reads CASSPPWGNTGELFF. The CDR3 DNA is TGTGCCAGCTCACCACCGTGGGGGAACACCGGGGAGCTGTTTTTT.

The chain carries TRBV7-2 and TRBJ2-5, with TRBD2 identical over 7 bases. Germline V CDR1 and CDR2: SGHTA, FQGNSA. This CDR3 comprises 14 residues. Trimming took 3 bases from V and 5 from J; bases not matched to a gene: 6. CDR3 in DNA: TGTGCCAGCAGCTTCAGTTTCGGGGGGGAGACCCAGTACTTC. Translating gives CASSFSFGGETQYF.

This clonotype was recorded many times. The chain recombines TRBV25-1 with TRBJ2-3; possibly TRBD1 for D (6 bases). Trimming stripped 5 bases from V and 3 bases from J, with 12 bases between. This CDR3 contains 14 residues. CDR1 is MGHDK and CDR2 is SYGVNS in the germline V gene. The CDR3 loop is CASSQGQGTDTQYF. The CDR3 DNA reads TGTGCCAGCAGTCAGGGGCAGGGGACAGATACGCAGTATTTT.

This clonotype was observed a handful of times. The CDR3 coding sequence is TGTGCCAGCTCACCCGGAAGGCCTCAGGCCGGGAATTCACCCCTCCACTTT. Translating gives CASSPGRPQAGNSPLHF. The gene calls are TRBV18 and TRBJ1-6; no clear D gene. The V gene lost 3 bases and the J gene lost 7 bases, with 19 bases spanning the gap. CDR3 size: 17 residues. Germline assignment: CDR1 KGHSH and CDR2 LQKENI.

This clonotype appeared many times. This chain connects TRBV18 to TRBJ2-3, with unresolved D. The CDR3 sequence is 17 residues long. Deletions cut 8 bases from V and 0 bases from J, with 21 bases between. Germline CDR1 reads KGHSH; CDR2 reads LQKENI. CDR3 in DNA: TGTGCCAGCCACCTCTCTGGCGGAAGACCTAGCACAGATACGCAGTATTTT. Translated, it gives CASHLSGGRPSTDTQYF.

The CDR3 nucleotides are TGTGCCAGCAGTTTGATCCGGGGGCGCGACGAGCAGTACTTC. Its protein product is CASSLIRGRDEQYF. The rearrangement uses TRBV27 and TRBJ2-7; D may be TRBD1 or TRBD2 (6 bases each). CDR3 size: 14 residues. Trimming cost V 3 bases and J 5 bases, with 14 bases left between them. Germline-derived CDR1 and CDR2 are MNHEY and SMNVEV (reference sequence).

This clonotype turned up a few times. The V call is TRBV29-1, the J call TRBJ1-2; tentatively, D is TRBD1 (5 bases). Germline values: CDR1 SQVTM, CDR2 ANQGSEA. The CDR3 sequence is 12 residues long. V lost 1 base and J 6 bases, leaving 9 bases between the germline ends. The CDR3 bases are TGCAGCGTTGAAGGGCAGGGCAATGGCTACACCTTC. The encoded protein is CSVEGQGNGYTF.

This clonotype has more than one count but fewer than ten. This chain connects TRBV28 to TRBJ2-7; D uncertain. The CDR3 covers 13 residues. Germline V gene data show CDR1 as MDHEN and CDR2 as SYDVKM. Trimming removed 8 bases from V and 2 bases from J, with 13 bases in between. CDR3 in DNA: TGTGCCAGCGGACGGGCCGCGGCCTACGAGCAGTACTTC. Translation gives CASGRAAAYEQYF.

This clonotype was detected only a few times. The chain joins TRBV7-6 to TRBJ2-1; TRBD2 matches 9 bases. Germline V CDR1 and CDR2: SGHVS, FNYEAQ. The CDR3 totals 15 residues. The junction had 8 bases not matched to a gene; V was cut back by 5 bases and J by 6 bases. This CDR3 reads CASSHTMRGGNEQFF. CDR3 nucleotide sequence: TGTGCCAGCAGCCACACGATGCGGGGGGGCAATGAGCAGTTCTTC.

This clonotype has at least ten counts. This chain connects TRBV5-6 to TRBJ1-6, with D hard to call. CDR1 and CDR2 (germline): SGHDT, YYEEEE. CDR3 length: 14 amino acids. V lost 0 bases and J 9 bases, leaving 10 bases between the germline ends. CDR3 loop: CASSLGWIGSPLHF. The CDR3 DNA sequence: TGTGCCAGCAGCTTGGGTTGGATTGGTTCACCCCTCCACTTT.

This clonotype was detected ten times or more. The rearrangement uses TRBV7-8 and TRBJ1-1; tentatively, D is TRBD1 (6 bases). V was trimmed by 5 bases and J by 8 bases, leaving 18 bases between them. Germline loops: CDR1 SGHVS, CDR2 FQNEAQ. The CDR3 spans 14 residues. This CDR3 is CASSDTGRGREAFF. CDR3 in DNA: TGTGCCAGCAGCGACACAGGGAGGGGAAGAGAAGCTTTCTTT.

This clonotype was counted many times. CDR3: CSALQGNYGYTF. The CDR3 coding sequence is TGCAGTGCTCTACAGGGGAACTATGGCTACACCTTC. The chain combines TRBV20-1 with TRBJ1-2, with TRBD1 matching over 7 bases. Unmatched junction bases numbered 2, after V lost 5 bases and J lost 2 bases. CDR1 DFQATT and CDR2 SNEGSKA come from the germline V gene (reference sequence). The CDR3 loop spans 12 amino acids.

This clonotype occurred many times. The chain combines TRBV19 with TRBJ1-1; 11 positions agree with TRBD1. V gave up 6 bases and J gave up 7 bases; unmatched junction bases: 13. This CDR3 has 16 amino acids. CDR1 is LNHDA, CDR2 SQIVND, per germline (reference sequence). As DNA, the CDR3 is TGTGCCAGTAGCACGGGCGCAGCGGACAGGGGGCGTGAAGCTTTCTTT. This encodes CASSTGAADRGREAFF.

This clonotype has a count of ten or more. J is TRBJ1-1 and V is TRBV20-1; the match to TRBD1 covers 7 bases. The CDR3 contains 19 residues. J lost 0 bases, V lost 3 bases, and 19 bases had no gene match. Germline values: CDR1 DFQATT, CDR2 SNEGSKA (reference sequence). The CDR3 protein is CSASGPAKRAGGLNTEAFF. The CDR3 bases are TGCAGTGCTAGCGGACCCGCGAAGAGGGCAGGGGGGTTGAACACTGAAGCTTTCTTT.

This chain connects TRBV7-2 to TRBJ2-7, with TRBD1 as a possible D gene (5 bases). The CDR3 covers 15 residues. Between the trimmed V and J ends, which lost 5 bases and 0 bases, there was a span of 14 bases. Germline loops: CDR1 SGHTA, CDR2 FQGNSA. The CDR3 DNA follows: TGTGCCAGCAGCCCCCAAGGACAATCCTCCTACGAGCAGTACTTC. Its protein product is CASSPQGQSSYEQYF.